This TCR beta chain came from a study of T and B cells in COVID-19 patients. Germline V gives CDR1 MNHEY, CDR2 SMNVEV (reference sequence). CDR3 length equals 17 residues. Trimming took off 2 bases at V and 4 bases at J, with 21 bases between the two ends. Each TRB amplification used about 220-500 ng of genomic DNA from blood. This clonotype is judged medium-sized (0.01 to 0.1%). BIOMED2 TRB-A/B primer pools were used in multiplex TRB PCR. TCRdb analysed the multiplex PCR reads with MiXCR anew, one entry per CDR3 protein. The table lists around 6,700 distinct CDR3 sequences, more than 25% of them singletons.

The sample taken for sequencing was blood. V and J are TRBV27 and TRBJ2-7; no definite D call. The receptor was derived from a human donor with active COVID-19. This CDR3 is CASSLVGSVGPMYEQYF. For the CDR3, the DNA is TGTGCCAGCAGTTTAGTTGGTTCGGTCGGACCCATGTACGAGCAGTACTTC.